The clone carrying this T cell receptor (beta chain) has only a few counts. No antigen is known for it. This sample stems from a study of cytomegalovirus exposure and HLA in healthy donors. Regarding the study as a whole: TCR beta sequences numbering around 15,000 were associated with HLA alleles at 0.05 false discovery rate in a later analysis. Compared with the approximately 680-donor mean, an Asian-associated ancestry cluster reportedly had fewer N-insertions, according to a later analysis. The authors listed about 170 TCR beta chains as cytomegalovirus-associated. Reported findings show TCR beta sequences accurately forecast HLA-A and HLA-B alleles in most subjects.

With 60 Vbeta and 13 Jbeta primers, the PCR was carried out. Profiling relied on immunoSEQ multiplex PCR, and the TCRdb table lists in-frame clones only, not all of them. The table includes over 120,000 clones, 65% to 80% detected once. The ends lost 1 base at V and 6 bases at J; junction bases unmatched: 0. This CDR3 region has 13 residues. Germline CDR1 is SGHVS and CDR2 is FQNEAQ. Sample: PBMCs. The sequence was obtained from a male donor in good health and CMV-seronegative. This rearrangement joins TRBV7-8 to TRBJ2-1, with TRBD1 identical over 7 bases. CDR3 sequence (DNA): TGTGCCAGCAGCTTAGGACAGGGCAATGAGCAGTTCTTC. Its protein is CASSLGQGNEQFF.